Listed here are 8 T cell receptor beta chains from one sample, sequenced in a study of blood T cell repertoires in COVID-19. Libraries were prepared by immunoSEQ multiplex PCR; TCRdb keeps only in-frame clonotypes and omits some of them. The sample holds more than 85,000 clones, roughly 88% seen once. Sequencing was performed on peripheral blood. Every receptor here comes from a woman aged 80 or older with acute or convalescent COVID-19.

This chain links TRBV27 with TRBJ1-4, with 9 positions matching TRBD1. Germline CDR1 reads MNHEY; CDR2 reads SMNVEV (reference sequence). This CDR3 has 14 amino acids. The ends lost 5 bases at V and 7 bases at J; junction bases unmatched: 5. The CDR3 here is CASSLQGAGEKLFF. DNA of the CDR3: TGTGCCAGCAGTCTACAGGGGGCCGGTGAAAAACTGTTTTTT.

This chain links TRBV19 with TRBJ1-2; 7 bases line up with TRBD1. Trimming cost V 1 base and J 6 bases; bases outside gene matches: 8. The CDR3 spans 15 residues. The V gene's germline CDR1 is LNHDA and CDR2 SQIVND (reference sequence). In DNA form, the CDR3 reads TGTGCCAGTAGTATAGTAAACAGGGGAGTTCATGGCTACACCTTC. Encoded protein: CASSIVNRGVHGYTF.

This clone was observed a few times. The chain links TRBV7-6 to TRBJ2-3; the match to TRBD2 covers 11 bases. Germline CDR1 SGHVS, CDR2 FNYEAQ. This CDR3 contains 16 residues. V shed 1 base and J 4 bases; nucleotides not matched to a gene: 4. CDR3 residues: CASSLGDSGRADTQYF. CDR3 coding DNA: TGTGCCAGCAGCTTAGGGGATAGCGGGAGGGCAGATACGCAGTATTTT.

For the CDR3, the DNA is TGTGCCAGTAGTAGGGGGACATCCTACGAGCAGTACTTC. The encoded protein is CASSRGTSYEQYF. The V and J genes are TRBV19 and TRBJ2-7, with D possibly being TRBD1 (6 bases). This CDR3 spans 13 amino acids. Germline V gene data show CDR1 as LNHDA and CDR2 as SQIVND (reference sequence). V lost 4 bases and J lost 1, with 8 bases in between.

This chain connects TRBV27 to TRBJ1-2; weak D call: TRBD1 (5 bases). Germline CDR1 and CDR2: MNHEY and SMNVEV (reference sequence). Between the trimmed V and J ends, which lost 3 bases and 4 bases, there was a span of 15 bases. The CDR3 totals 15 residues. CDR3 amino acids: CASSFLGGMGYGYTF. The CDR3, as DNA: TGTGCCAGCAGTTTTCTCGGGGGGATGGGCTATGGCTACACCTTC.

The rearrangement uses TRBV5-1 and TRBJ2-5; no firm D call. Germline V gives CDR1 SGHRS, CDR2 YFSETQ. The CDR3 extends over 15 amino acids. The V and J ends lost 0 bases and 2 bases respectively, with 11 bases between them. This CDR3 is CASSLVGRRQETQYF. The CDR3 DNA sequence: TGCGCCAGCAGCTTGGTTGGCAGGCGACAAGAGACCCAGTACTTC.

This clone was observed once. In DNA form, the CDR3 reads TGTGCCAGCAGCTTAGAGGGCAGGCTTCACACTGAAGCTTTCTTT. Protein: CASSLEGRLHTEAFF. This chain joins TRBV11-2 and TRBJ1-1; D unresolved. The CDR3 is 15 residues long. Deletions cut 0 bases from V and 3 bases from J, with 11 bases between. Germline V gives CDR1 SGHAT, CDR2 FQNNGV.

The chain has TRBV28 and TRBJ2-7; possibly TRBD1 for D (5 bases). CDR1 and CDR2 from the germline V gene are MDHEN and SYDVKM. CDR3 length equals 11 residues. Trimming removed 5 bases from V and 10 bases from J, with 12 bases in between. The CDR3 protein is CASSRGRDQYF. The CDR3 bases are TGTGCCAGCAGTAGGGGCAGGGATCAGTACTTC.